Following are 14 T cell receptor beta chains from one sample sequenced in a study of spatial heterogeneity in lung cancer. Time point meaning: sample taken at primary tumor resection. TCRdb passed the 5' RACE reads through MiXCR, listing each CDR3 protein once. The profile shows tens of thousands of distinct CDR3 sequences, approximately 14% of them singletons. Sequences were derived from PBMCs, sampled at surgery. All receptors come from a male donor with early-stage non-small cell lung cancer.

V and J are TRBV29-1 and TRBJ2-7; 7 bases agree with TRBD2. From germline, CDR1 is SQVTM and CDR2 ANQGSEA. The CDR3 extends over 13 amino acids. J lost 2 bases, V lost 5 bases, and 6 bases had no gene match. CDR3 DNA sequence: TGCAGCGTTTGGGACGGGGGGACCTACGAGCAGTACTTC. It yields the protein CSVWDGGTYEQYF.

J is TRBJ2-2 and V is TRBV2; the D is unclear. The germline V and J ends were trimmed by 1 base and 2 bases, with 5 bases remaining between them. The CDR3 is 14 amino acids. The germline V gene encodes CDR1 SNHLY and CDR2 FYNNEI. The CDR3 DNA reads as TGTGCCAGCAGTGAAGGGACCAACACCGGGGAGCTGTTTTTT. Amino acid sequence: CASSEGTNTGELFF.

In its sample, this clonotype was seen a few times. J is TRBJ2-3 and V is TRBV5-1; 9 positions match TRBD1. In germline, CDR1 is SGHRS, CDR2 YFSETQ. Losses at the gene ends were 4 bases for V and 0 bases for J; bases not matched to a gene: 6. This CDR3 is 16 amino acids long. In DNA, the CDR3 is TGCGCCAGCAGCGAGCGGACAGGGGCTAGCACAGATACGCAGTATTTT. It specifies CASSERTGASTDTQYF.

This clonotype was picked up many times. The rearrangement uses TRBV9 and TRBJ2-5, with 10 bases lining up with TRBD1. Per the germline V gene, CDR1 is SGDLS and CDR2 is YYNGEE. V was pared by 3 bases and J by 5 bases, with 4 bases of the junction left unmatched. This CDR3 spans 14 amino acids. CDR3 nucleotides: TGTGCCAGCAGCGCGACAGGGGGCGATGAGACCCAGTACTTC. It is translated as CASSATGGDETQYF.

Only a few counts were recorded for this clonotype. The gene calls are TRBV4-2 and TRBJ1-2; no clear D. CDR3 length equals 12 residues. Germline values: CDR1 LGHNA, CDR2 YNFKEQ. V was shortened by 0 bases and J by 4 bases, with 3 bases between the two germline ends. CDR3 bases: TGTGCCAGCAGCCAAGATGCCTATGGCTACACCTTC. Encoded protein: CASSQDAYGYTF.

The V and J genes are TRBV12-3 or TRBV12-4 and TRBJ2-5; 7 positions agree with TRBD1. With V trimmed by 6 bases and J by 2 bases, 3 bases remained unmatched. The CDR3 runs 13 residues. The CDR3 nucleotides are TGTGCCAGCAGGAGGGACAGTCAAGAGACCCAGTACTTC. This codes for CASRRDSQETQYF.

This clonotype has a count of ten or more. The V call is TRBV11-2, the J call TRBJ2-5; TRBD1 might be the D (6 bases). Germline values: CDR1 SGHAT, CDR2 FQNNGV. The CDR3 is 14 residues long. The V end was cut by 3 bases, the J end by 4 bases, with 12 bases between. The DNA of the CDR3 is TGTGCCAGCAGCTTCCTTCAGGGGCGAGAGACCCAGTACTTC. Translation: CASSFLQGRETQYF.

Only a few counts were recorded for this clonotype. The chain combines TRBV2 with TRBJ1-6, with 7 bases that match TRBD1. Losses at the gene ends were 9 bases for V and 3 bases for J; bases not matched to a gene: 8. Looked up from germline, CDR1 is SNHLY and CDR2 is FYNNEI. The CDR3 runs to 15 residues. The CDR3 sequence is CASTDGTDYNSPLHF. The CDR3 region has the DNA TGTGCCAGTACCGACGGGACAGACTATAATTCACCCCTCCACTTT.

The table lists this clonotype with a few counts. The rearrangement uses TRBV4-2 and TRBJ1-2; 7 nucleotides line up with TRBD1. Germline CDR1 is LGHNA and CDR2 is YNFKEQ. The CDR3 totals 15 residues. With V trimmed by 3 bases and J by 2 bases, 6 bases remained unmatched. The CDR3 DNA reads as TGTGCCAGCAGCCAGCTACAGGGGTTGAACTATGGCTACACCTTC. Encoded protein: CASSQLQGLNYGYTF.

This clonotype has at least ten counts. The chain links TRBV6-5 to TRBJ2-5; D gene uncertain. V lost 8 bases and J 3 bases, leaving 19 bases between the germline ends. Germline CDR1 reads MNHEY; CDR2 reads SVGAGI. The CDR3 totals 15 residues. CDR3 DNA: TGTGCCAGCTATCCCAGTCGTGCACTTGAAGAGACCCAGTACTTC. This sequence encodes CASYPSRALEETQYF.

This clonotype has a handful of counts. In DNA form, the CDR3 reads TGTGCCAGTAGTATTGGCCGGGTGGCGACCCAGTACTTC. This gives the protein CASSIGRVATQYF. The V call is TRBV19, the J call TRBJ2-5; no clear D. The CDR3 is 13 amino acids. Germline V gene lookup returns CDR1 LNHDA and CDR2 SQIVND (reference sequence). Trimming shortened V by 3 bases and J by 7 bases, and 12 bases separated the two germline ends.

The chain uses TRBV6-1 and TRBJ2-5; unclear D gene. Trimming stripped 6 bases from V and 2 bases from J, with 13 bases between. Germline lookup yields CDR1 MNHNS and CDR2 SASEGT. CDR3 length: 14 residues. DNA for the CDR3: TGTGCCAGCAGCCCCCGGTTGGGGCAAGAGACCCAGTACTTC. It specifies CASSPRLGQETQYF.

There are a few counts of this clonotype. This chain links TRBV7-9 with TRBJ2-3; D not resolved. CDR1 is SEHNR, CDR2 FQNEAQ, per germline (reference sequence). Between the trimmed V and J ends, which lost 1 base and 2 bases, there was a span of 10 bases. The CDR3 sequence is 15 residues long. DNA of the CDR3: TGTGCCAGCAGCTTAGGACTGGCTAACACAGATACGCAGTATTTT. Protein: CASSLGLANTDTQYF.

J is TRBJ2-3 and V is TRBV20-1; 10 positions agree with TRBD2. Germline lookup yields CDR1 DFQATT and CDR2 SNEGSKA (reference sequence). The length of the CDR3 is 14 residues. CDR3 in DNA: TGCAGCCCCGCCGGGACTAGCGCCACAGATACGCAGTATTTT. Residues: CSPAGTSATDTQYF.